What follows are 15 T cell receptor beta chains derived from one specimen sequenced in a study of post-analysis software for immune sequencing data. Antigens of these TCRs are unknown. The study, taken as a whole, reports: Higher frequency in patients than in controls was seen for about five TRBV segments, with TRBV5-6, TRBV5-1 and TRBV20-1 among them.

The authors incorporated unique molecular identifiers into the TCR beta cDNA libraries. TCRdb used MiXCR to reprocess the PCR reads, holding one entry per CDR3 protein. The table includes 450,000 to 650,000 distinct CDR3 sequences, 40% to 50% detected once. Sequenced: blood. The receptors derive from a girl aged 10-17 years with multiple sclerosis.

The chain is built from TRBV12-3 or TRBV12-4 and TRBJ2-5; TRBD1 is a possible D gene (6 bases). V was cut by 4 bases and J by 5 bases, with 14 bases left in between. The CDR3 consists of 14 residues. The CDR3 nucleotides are TGTGCCAGCAGTTCACAGGGAATGGTGGAGACCCAGTACTTC. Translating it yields CASSSQGMVETQYF.

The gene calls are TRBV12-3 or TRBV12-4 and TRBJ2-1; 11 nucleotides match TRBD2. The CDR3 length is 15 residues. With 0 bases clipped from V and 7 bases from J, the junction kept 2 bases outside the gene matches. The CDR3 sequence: CASSLAGLAVNEQFF. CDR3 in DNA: TGTGCCAGCAGTTTAGCGGGACTAGCGGTAAATGAGCAGTTCTTC.

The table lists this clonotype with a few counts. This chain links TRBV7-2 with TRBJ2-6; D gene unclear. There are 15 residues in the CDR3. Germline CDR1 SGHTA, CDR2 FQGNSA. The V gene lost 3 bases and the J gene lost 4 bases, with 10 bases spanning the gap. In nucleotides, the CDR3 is TGTGCCAGCAGCTTCCTAGGGTTCGGGGCCAACGTCCTGACTTTC. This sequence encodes CASSFLGFGANVLTF.

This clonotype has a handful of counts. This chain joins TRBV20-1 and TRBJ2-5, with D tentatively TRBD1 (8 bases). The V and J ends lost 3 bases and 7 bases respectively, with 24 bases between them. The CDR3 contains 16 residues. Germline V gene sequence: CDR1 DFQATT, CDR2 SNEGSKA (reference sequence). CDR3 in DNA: TGCAGTGCTAGTACAGGGGGGGTGGCGAGGATGGGGACCCAGTACTTC. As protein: CSASTGGVARMGTQYF.

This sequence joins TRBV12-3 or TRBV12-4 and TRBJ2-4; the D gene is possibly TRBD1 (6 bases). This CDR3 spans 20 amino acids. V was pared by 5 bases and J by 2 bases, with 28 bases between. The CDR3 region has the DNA TGTGCCAGCAGTGCCCGATCTCCGATTACAGGGAGAATGACCAAAAACATTCAGTACTTC. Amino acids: CASSARSPITGRMTKNIQYF.

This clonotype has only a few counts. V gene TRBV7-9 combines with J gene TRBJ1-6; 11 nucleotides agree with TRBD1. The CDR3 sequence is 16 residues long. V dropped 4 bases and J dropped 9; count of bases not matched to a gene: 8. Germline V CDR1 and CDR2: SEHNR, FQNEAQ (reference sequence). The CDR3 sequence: CASSSPGQGAFSPLHF. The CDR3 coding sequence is TGTGCCAGCAGCTCTCCTGGACAGGGGGCGTTTTCACCCCTCCACTTT.

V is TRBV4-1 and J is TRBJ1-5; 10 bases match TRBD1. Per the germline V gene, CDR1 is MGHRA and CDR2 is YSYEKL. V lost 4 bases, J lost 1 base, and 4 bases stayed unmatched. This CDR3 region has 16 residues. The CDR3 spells CASSLRTGGSNQPQHF. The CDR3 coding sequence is TGCGCCAGCAGCCTCCGGACAGGGGGGAGCAATCAGCCCCAGCATTTT.

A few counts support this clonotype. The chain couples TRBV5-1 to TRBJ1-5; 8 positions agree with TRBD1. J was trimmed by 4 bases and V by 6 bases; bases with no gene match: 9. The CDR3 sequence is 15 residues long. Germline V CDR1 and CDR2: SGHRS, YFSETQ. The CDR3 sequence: CASNLTDRDNQPQHF. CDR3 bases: TGCGCCAGCAACCTCACGGACAGGGATAATCAGCCCCAGCATTTT.

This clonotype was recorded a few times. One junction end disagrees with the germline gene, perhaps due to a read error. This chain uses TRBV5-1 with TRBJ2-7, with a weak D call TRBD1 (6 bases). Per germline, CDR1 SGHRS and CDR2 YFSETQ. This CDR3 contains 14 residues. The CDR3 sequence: CVSSPTGTRYEQYF. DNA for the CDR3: TGCGTCAGCAGCCCGACGGGGACAAGATACGAGCAGTACTTC.

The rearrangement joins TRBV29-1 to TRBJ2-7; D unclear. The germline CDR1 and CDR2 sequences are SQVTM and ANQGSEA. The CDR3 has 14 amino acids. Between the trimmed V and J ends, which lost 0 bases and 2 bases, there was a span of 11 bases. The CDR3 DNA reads TGCAGCGTTGAAGATGAACAAGAAACCTACGAGCAGTACTTC. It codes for CSVEDEQETYEQYF.

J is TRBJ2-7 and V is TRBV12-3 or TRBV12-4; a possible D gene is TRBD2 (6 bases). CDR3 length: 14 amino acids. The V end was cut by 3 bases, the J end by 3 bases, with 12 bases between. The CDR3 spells CASSLGLGNYEQYF. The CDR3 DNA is TGTGCCAGCAGTTTGGGACTGGGGAACTACGAGCAGTACTTC.

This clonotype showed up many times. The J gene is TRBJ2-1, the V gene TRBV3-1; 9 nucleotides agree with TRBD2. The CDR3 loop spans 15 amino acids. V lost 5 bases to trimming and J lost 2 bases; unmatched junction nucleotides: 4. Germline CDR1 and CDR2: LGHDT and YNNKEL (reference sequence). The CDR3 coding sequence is TGTGCCAGCAGCTTGACTAGCGGACCCTACAATGAGCAGTTCTTC. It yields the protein CASSLTSGPYNEQFF.

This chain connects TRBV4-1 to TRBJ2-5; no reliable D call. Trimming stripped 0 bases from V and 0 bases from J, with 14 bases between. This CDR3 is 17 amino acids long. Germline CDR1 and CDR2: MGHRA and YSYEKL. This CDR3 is CASSQDVIPWYQETQYF. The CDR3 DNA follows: TGCGCCAGCAGCCAAGATGTAATCCCCTGGTACCAAGAGACCCAGTACTTC.

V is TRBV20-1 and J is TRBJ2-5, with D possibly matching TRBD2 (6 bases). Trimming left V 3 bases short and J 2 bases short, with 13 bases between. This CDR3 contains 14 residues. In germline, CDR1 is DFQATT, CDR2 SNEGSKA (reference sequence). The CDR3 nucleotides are TGCAGTGCTAGGAACGGGAGCTTTCAAGAGACCCAGTACTTC. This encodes CSARNGSFQETQYF.

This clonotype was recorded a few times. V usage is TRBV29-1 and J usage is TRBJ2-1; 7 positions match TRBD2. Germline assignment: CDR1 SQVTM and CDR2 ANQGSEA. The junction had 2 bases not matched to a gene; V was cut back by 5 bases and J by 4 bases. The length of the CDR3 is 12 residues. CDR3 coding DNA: TGCAGCGTTCCGCGGGAGTACAATGAGCAGTTCTTC. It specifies CSVPREYNEQFF.